What follows is one TCR beta chain and its context. What antigen it recognizes has not been identified. It has no much larger one-base neighbor in the sample; base qualities were not kept. The collaborating institutions used their own protocols to collect whole blood in K2EDTA tubes. Collaborator samples were shipped for TCRbeta analysis as frozen whole blood, isolated PBMCs, or DNA extracted from either sample type. The CDR3 contains 14 residues, cysteine and phenylalanine counted. The retained sequence is limited to the CDR3, 42 bases, with the frame set at the first base. The germline V end is reduced by 6 bases and the J end by 7 bases; junction bases left unmatched: 7. From a lookup of the germline V gene (reference sequence), CDR1 and CDR2 are LNHDA and SQIVND. The data stem from a study of blood T cell repertoires in COVID-19 (dated by TCRdb to 2018 to 2020). Turning to the overall study: Samples from collaborators originated in the United States, Italy and Spain and spanned both the acute and convalescent phases of COVID-19. The prospective study material was composed of cDNA or gDNA derived from T cells, B-cell-depleted T cells, or PBMCs. Deeply sampled blood TCRbeta repertoires from subjects exposed to, actively infected with, or recovered from COVID-19 were included in the dataset. The repertoires were made available in a free public database intended to serve as a resource for research on the immune response to SARS-CoV-2. The samples were drawn from the first 160 participants of the ongoing ImmuneRACE study and from over a thousand subjects provided by 6 global collaborators. A de-identified subject ID, COVID-19 status, age in years and sex were almost always included in the sample metadata. Where available, HLA class I and class II types were taken from metadata supplied by the sample provider and were not determined by assay-based typing.

Summary of the overall study and its limitations: The quantity of clinical and demographic metadata differed by source and by participant and was supplied without curation.

The immunoSEQ Assay, a bias-controlled multiplex PCR, was used to amplify TCRbeta CDR3 regions from genomic DNA. Per the authors' processing: Nucleated cell counts per sample were estimated from amplification of reference gene primers within the assay. Sequence reads were collapsed and filtered to measure the absolute abundance of every unique TCRbeta CDR3 rearrangement. For each sample, productive Simpson clonality was calculated by taking the square root of Simpson's diversity index across productive rearrangements. The clones in this table, taken by TCRdb from immuneACCESS, are in-frame only. Not every clone is retained; where verified, under half of the shortfall comes from an unresolved V gene, and the cause of the rest is unknown. That table gives V, J and clone size, and the DNA gave D and trimming. In this sample the table shows 90,000 to 150,000 clones, about nine tenths of which occur a single time. The ten largest account for around 7.7% of the sample.

Source material: peripheral blood. The V and J genes are TRBV19 and TRBJ2-7; 12 middle bases align to TRBD2. The receptor was derived from a human donor in a cohort sampled during active COVID-19. The bases are TGTGCCAGTAGCACTAGCGGGGGGTTGGAGGAGCAGTACTTC. This yields the protein CASSTSGGLEEQYF. Full variable domain (CDR3 extended with the reference TRBV19 and TRBJ2-7 proteins): DGGITQSPKYLFRKEGQNVTLSCEQNLNHDAMYWYRQDPGQGLRLIYYSQIVNDFQKGDIAEGYSVSREKKESFPLTVTSAQKNPTAFYLCASSTSGGLEEQYFGPGTRLTVT.